What follows are 20 T cell receptor beta chains derived from one specimen sequenced in a study of blood T cells in healthy people across ages. A J-beta primer mix and a sample-barcoded 5' primer were used in a second PCR of about 6 to 12 cycles. Via MiXCR, TCRdb re-called the 5' RACE reads, giving one row per CDR3 protein. Here the sample spans about 720,000 distinct CDR3 sequences, roughly 25% being singletons. This sample was also put to use in a study of T cells of mothers and their children.

What was sequenced was blood. The receptors shown here come from a boy aged 5-17 years in good health.

This clonotype appeared a single time. The chain recombines TRBV27 with TRBJ2-7; 8 bases agree with TRBD1. V lost 3 bases, J lost 1 base, and 8 bases stayed unmatched. This CDR3 region has 16 residues. The germline CDR1 and CDR2 sequences are MNHEY and SMNVEV (reference sequence). The CDR3 nucleotides read TGTGCCAGCAGTTTTGGATCTACAGGGGGTTCCTACGAGCAGTACTTC. This sequence encodes CASSFGSTGGSYEQYF.

This clonotype showed up just a few times. The V gene is TRBV5-1, the J gene TRBJ2-7; D might be TRBD2 (8 bases). The V and J ends lost 0 bases and 2 bases respectively, with 18 bases between them. From germline, CDR1 is SGHRS and CDR2 YFSETQ. CDR3 length: 17 residues. The CDR3 region has the DNA TGCGCCAGCAGCTTGGGAGGACTAGCTGACAGGGCCTACGAGCAGTACTTC. Its protein is CASSLGGLADRAYEQYF.

This clonotype was found a few times. The V gene is TRBV11-3, the J gene TRBJ2-1; D call uncertain. The CDR3 is 16 amino acids. Germline assignment: CDR1 SGHNT and CDR2 YENEEA. The V end lost 0 bases, the J end lost 0 bases, and 9 bases lay between the germline ends. The CDR3 region is CASSLEARSSYNEQFF. The CDR3, as DNA: TGTGCCAGCAGCTTAGAGGCTAGGAGCTCCTACAATGAGCAGTTCTTC.

The J gene is TRBJ2-5, the V gene TRBV6-2 or TRBV6-3; possibly TRBD2 for D (5 bases). The DNA matches TRBJ2-7 better at its end, which makes the J call doubtful. CDR1 MNHEY and CDR2 SVGEGT come from the germline V gene. The CDR3 spans 14 residues. In nucleotides, the CDR3 is TGTGCCAGCAGTGCTGAGGAGCGGTCCTACGAGCAGTACTTC. Translated, it gives CASSAEERSYEQYF.

The rearrangement uses TRBV4-3 and TRBJ2-1; TRBD1 matches at 11 bases. The J call could be wrong; TRBJ2-7 is a better fit for the DNA end. Germline V gene lookup returns CDR1 LGHNA and CDR2 YSLEER. This CDR3 has 14 amino acids. The CDR3 reads CASSMGQGVDEQYF. CDR3 bases: TGCGCCAGCAGCATGGGACAGGGGGTTGACGAGCAGTACTTC.

This clonotype was seen a few times. This chain links TRBV4-2 with TRBJ2-7; a weak D match, TRBD2 (5 bases). Trimming shortened V by 0 bases and J by 5 bases, and 17 bases separated the two germline ends. The CDR3 runs 16 residues. Germline CDR1 and CDR2: LGHNA and YNFKEQ. This CDR3 reads CASSQDPLGAGDEQYF. For the CDR3, the DNA is TGTGCCAGCAGCCAAGACCCGCTGGGCGCCGGGGACGAGCAGTACTTC.

The rearrangement links TRBV20-1 to TRBJ2-7; 11 bases fit TRBD2. The CDR3 is 17 amino acids. V lost 0 bases and J lost 0; bases outside the gene matches: 7. Germline-derived CDR1 and CDR2 are DFQATT and SNEGSKA (reference sequence). The CDR3 reads CSARDLLAGDLSYEQYF. In DNA form, the CDR3 reads TGCAGTGCTAGAGATTTACTAGCGGGAGACCTCTCCTACGAGCAGTACTTC.

V is TRBV4-3 and J is TRBJ2-1; 7 positions match TRBD2. Germline CDR1 and CDR2: LGHNA and YSLEER. This CDR3 is built from 17 residues. Unmatched junction bases numbered 13, after V lost 1 base and J lost 7 bases. CDR3 protein: CASSQGPAAGVPNEQFF. The CDR3 coding sequence is TGCGCCAGCAGCCAAGGTCCCGCCGCGGGAGTACCTAATGAGCAGTTCTTC.

The count of this clonotype is one. The chain links TRBV29-1 to TRBJ2-7; D gene unclear. The V gene's germline CDR1 is SQVTM and CDR2 ANQGSEA. Trimming removed 7 bases at V and 0 bases at J, with 13 bases between. The CDR3 is 13 amino acids. CDR3 sequence: CSAVPMSSYEQYF. In nucleotides, the CDR3 is TGCAGCGCGGTCCCAATGAGCTCCTACGAGCAGTACTTC.

The sample holds many counts of this clonotype. The rearrangement uses TRBV5-4 and TRBJ2-1; D gene uncertain. The CDR3 sequence is 14 residues long. Per germline, CDR1 SGHNT and CDR2 YYREEE (reference sequence). The V end lost 5 bases, the J end lost 0 bases, and 9 bases lay between the germline ends. CDR3 region: CASSAESSYNEQFF. The CDR3 DNA is TGTGCCAGCAGTGCAGAGAGCTCCTACAATGAGCAGTTCTTC.

The rearrangement links TRBV9 to TRBJ2-5; 7 bases fit TRBD2. The DNA matches TRBJ2-1 better at its end, which makes the J call doubtful. Germline CDR1 is SGDLS and CDR2 is YYNGEE. The CDR3 sequence is 18 residues long. In nucleotides, the CDR3 is TGTGCCAGCAGCGTAGTAGGTTTGACTAGCACGTTGTCGGATGAGCAGTTCTTC. This codes for CASSVVGLTSTLSDEQFF.

This clonotype was seen a few times. V gene TRBV20-1 combines with J gene TRBJ2-1, with D tentatively TRBD2 (6 bases). Per germline, CDR1 DFQATT and CDR2 SNEGSKA (reference sequence). CDR3 length equals 11 residues. V was pared by 5 bases and J by 11 bases, with 13 bases between. DNA of the CDR3: TGCAGTGCTGGTAGCGGATTTAAGCAGTTCTTC. This encodes CSAGSGFKQFF.

The chain combines TRBV28 with TRBJ2-4, with D tentatively TRBD1 (5 bases). CDR1 and CDR2 from the germline V gene are MDHEN and SYDVKM. The CDR3 length is 15 residues. The V and J ends lost 6 bases and 3 bases respectively, with 15 bases between them. The CDR3 is CASSHLDRNKNIQYF. DNA for the CDR3: TGTGCCAGCAGCCATCTTGACAGAAACAAAAACATTCAGTACTTC.

This clonotype has only a few counts. The J gene is TRBJ1-2, the V gene TRBV25-1, with D maybe TRBD1 (5 bases). V dropped 6 bases and J dropped 7 bases, with 12 bases sitting between them. This CDR3 is 12 amino acids long. Germline lookup yields CDR1 MGHDK and CDR2 SYGVNS. The CDR3 region is CASSEKGCGYTF. CDR3 DNA: TGTGCCAGCAGCGAGAAGGGGTGTGGCTACACCTTC.

This clonotype was picked up a small number of times. The CDR3 reads CASSWGGYKPYEQYF. The CDR3 nucleotides read TGTGCCAGCAGTTGGGGGGGCTATAAACCTTACGAGCAGTACTTC. V gene TRBV28 combines with J gene TRBJ2-5, with a possible D match to TRBD2 (7 bases). The DNA end is a closer match to TRBJ2-7, so the J assignment may be wrong. CDR1 and CDR2 from the germline V gene are MDHEN and SYDVKM. The CDR3 is 15 residues long.

CDR3: CASRSLLDYYGYTF. The DNA for the CDR3 is TGTGCCAGCAGATCCCTGCTAGACTACTATGGCTACACCTTC. The rearrangement links TRBV2 to TRBJ1-2; no firm D call. The CDR3 is 14 residues long. Germline assignment: CDR1 SNHLY and CDR2 FYNNEI. V dropped 6 bases and J dropped 3 bases, with 14 bases sitting between them.

V and J are TRBV7-2 and TRBJ2-5; no clear D. Germline V CDR1 and CDR2: SGHTA, FQGNSA. The V end lost 2 bases, the J end lost 1 base, and 8 bases lay between the germline ends. The CDR3 loop spans 14 amino acids. CDR3: CASSLTDGQETQYF. The CDR3, as DNA: TGTGCCAGCAGCTTAACCGACGGCCAAGAGACCCAGTACTTC.

The V gene is TRBV7-9, the J gene TRBJ2-4; D assignment may be TRBD1 or TRBD2 (6 bases each). The CDR3 covers 17 residues. Trimming stripped 2 bases from V and 2 bases from J, with 16 bases between. Looked up from germline, CDR1 is SEHNR and CDR2 is FQNEAQ (reference sequence). CDR3 loop: CASSLRGGGLSKNIQYF. The CDR3 nucleotides are TGTGCCAGCAGCTTACGTGGAGGGGGTCTGTCCAAAAACATTCAGTACTTC.

The chain couples TRBV10-3 to TRBJ2-7; 10 nucleotides match TRBD2. From germline, CDR1 is ENHRY and CDR2 SYGVKD. This CDR3 is built from 12 residues. The trim removed 9 bases at V and 6 bases at J, leaving 5 bases unmatched. For the CDR3, the DNA is TGTGCCATGGCCGAGCGGGAGGGCGAGCAGTACTTC. It encodes CAMAEREGEQYF.

This sequence joins TRBV27 and TRBJ2-3, with D possibly TRBD2 on 5 matching bases. Trimming removed 7 bases at V and 6 bases at J, with 20 bases between. CDR3 size: 15 residues. Germline V gene sequence: CDR1 MNHEY, CDR2 SMNVEV (reference sequence). CDR3 nucleotides: TGTGCCAGCACCCACCTAGTTGGGAGTATGGATACGCAGTATTTT. Residues: CASTHLVGSMDTQYF.